This TCR beta chain was sequenced during a study of tumor-infiltrating lymphocytes in primary liver carcinoma. As for the study in general: Each of the growths was stage T1-T3 N0M0, extending about 4.2 to 10 cm across. Tissue type made little difference to sample yields of roughly 3.65 to 7.5 million productive TCRbeta reads.

Synthesis of TCR beta cDNA was carried out from 450 to 500 ng total RNA with a constant-region primer. Sequencing libraries for TCR beta derived from three nested multiplex PCR rounds that used slightly modified ARM-PCR. A C-beta reverse primer and TRBV1-TRBV30 forward primers served in each of the first two PCR rounds, at approximately 10 cycles apiece. TCRdb independently ran MiXCR on the multiplex PCR reads; one entry per CDR3 protein. Seen here are 95,000 to 150,000 distinct CDR3 sequences, 65% to 75% observed once, and the top ten hold over 8%. Study-level findings and limits: Tumors carried a top-250-clone fraction significantly exceeding that of blood (p = 0.039).

The CDR3 contains 16 residues. In germline, CDR1 is MNHNS, CDR2 SASEGT. This clonotype was detected once. What it recognizes is unknown. One junction end does not reproduce the germline sequence, and a read error may be involved. Taking about 20-31 mg of unsorted bulk tissue, the authors co-extracted RNA and DNA. The V gene is TRBV6-1, the J gene TRBJ1-5; unclear D gene. The receptor was isolated from a woman aged 55 to 70 with primary liver carcinoma and hepatitis B virus infection. The sequencing input was tumor-adjacent normal liver tissue. The CDR3, as DNA: TGTGCCACCCGAGGGTGGGCCCCGGGTCTACCTCAGCCCCTGCATTTT. Its protein is CATRGWAPGLPQPLHF.